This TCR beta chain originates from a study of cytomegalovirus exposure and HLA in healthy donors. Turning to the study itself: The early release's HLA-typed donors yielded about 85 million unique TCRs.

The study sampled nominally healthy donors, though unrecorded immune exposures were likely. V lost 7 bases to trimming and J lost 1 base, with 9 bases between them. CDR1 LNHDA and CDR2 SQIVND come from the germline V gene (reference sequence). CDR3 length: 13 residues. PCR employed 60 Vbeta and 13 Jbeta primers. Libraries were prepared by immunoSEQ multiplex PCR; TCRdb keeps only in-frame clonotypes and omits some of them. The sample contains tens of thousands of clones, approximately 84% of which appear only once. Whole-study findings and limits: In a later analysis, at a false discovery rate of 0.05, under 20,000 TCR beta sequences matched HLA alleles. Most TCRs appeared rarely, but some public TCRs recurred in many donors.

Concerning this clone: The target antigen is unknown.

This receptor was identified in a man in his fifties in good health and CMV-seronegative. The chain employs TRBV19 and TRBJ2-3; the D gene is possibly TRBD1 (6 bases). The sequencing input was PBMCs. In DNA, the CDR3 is TGTGCCAGTATGGGGGCCCGCACAGATACGCAGTATTTT. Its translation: CASMGARTDTQYF.